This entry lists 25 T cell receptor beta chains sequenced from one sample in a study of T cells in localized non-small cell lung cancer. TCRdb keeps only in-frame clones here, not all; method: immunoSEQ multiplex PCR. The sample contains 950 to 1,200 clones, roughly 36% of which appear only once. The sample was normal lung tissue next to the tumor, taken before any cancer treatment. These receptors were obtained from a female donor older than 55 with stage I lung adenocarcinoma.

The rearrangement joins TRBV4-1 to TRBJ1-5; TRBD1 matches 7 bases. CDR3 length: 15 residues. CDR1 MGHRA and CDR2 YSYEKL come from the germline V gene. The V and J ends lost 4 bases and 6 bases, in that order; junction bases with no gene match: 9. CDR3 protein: CASSRQPDRAQPQHF. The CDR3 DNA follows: TGCGCCAGCAGCCGACAACCCGACAGGGCTCAGCCCCAGCATTTT.

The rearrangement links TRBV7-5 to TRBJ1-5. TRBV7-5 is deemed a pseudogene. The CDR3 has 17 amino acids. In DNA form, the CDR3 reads TGTGCCAGCAGCTTATTCGGGACAGAGACTAGCGGTCAGCCCCAGCATTTT. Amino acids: CASSLFGTETSGQPQHF.

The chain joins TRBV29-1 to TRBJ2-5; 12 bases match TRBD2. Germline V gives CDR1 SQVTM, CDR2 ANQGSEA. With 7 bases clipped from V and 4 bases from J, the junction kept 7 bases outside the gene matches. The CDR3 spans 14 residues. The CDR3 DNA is TGCAGCGGAAAGGGACTAGCGGGTGGAGAGACCCAGTACTTC. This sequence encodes CSGKGLAGGETQYF.

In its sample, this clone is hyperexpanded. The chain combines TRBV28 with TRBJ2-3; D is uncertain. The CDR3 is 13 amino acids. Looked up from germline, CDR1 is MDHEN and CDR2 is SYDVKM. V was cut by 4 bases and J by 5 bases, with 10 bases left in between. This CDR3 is CASSYREEDTQYF. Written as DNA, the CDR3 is TGTGCCAGCAGTTACAGAGAGGAAGATACGCAGTATTTT.

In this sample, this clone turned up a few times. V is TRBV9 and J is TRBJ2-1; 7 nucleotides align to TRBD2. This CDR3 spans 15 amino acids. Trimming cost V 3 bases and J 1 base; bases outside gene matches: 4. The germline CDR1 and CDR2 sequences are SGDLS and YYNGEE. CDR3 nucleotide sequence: TGTGCCAGCAGCGAGACTAGCAGATCCTACAATGAGCAGTTCTTC. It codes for CASSETSRSYNEQFF.

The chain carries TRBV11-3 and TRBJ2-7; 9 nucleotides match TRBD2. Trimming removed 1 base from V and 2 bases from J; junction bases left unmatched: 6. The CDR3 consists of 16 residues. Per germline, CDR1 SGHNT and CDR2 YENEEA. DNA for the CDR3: TGTGCCAGCAGCTTAGGACCGGGACTAGCACCCTACGAGCAGTACTTC. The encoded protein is CASSLGPGLAPYEQYF. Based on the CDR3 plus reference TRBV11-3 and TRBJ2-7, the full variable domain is EAGVVQSPRYKIIEKKQPVAFWCNPISGHNTLYWYLQNLGQGPELLIRYENEEAVDDSQLPKDRFSAERLKGVDSTLKIQPAELGDSAVYLCASSLGPGLAPYEQYFGPGTRLTVT.

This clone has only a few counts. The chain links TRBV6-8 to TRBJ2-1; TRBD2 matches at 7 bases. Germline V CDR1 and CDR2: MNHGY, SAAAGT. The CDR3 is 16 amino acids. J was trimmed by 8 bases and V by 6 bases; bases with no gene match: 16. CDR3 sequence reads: CASRRGGSRALDEQFF. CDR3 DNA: TGTGCCAGCAGGAGGGGCGGGAGCCGGGCTTTAGATGAGCAGTTCTTC.

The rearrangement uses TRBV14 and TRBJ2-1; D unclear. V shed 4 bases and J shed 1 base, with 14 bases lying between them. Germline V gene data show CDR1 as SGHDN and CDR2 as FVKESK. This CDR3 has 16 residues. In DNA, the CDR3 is TGTGCCAGCAGCCCACTGATCGGTGGATCCTACAATGAGCAGTTCTTC. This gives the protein CASSPLIGGSYNEQFF.

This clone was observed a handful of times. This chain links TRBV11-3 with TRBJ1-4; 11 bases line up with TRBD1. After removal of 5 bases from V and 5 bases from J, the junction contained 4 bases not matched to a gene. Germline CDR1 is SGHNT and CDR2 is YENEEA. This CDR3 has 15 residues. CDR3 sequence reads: CASSVGQGENEKLFF. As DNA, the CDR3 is TGTGCCAGCAGCGTGGGACAGGGGGAGAATGAAAAACTGTTTTTT.

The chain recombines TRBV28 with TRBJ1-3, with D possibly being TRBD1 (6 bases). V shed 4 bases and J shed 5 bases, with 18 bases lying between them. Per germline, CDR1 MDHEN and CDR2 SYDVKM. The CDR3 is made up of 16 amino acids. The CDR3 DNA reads TGTGCCAGCAGTTCGGTCATCAGGGGAATTAGAAACACCATATATTTT. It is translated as CASSSVIRGIRNTIYF. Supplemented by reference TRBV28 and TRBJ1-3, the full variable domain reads DVKVTQSSRYLVKRTGEKVFLECVQDMDHENMFWYRQDPGLGLRLIYFSYDVKMKEKGDIPEGYSVSREKKERFSLILESASTNQTSMYLCASSSVIRGIRNTIYFGEGSWLTVV.

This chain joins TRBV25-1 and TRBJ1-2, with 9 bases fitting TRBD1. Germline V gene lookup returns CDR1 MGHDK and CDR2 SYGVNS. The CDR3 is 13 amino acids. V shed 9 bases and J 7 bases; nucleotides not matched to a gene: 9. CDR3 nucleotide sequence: TGTGCCAGACAGGGGGCATCCCTGGGTGGCTACACCTTC. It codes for CARQGASLGGYTF.

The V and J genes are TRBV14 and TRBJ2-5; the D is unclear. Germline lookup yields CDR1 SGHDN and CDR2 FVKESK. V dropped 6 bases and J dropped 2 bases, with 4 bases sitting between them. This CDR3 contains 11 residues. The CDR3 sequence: CASSLQETQYF. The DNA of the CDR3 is TGTGCCAGCAGTCTTCAAGAGACCCAGTACTTC.

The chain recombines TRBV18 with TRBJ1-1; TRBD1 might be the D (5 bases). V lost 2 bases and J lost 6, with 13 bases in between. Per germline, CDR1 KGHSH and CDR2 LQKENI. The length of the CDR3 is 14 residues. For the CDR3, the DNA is TGTGCCAGCTCACCAACACCGGTGGGGGCTGAAGCTTTCTTT. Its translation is CASSPTPVGAEAFF.

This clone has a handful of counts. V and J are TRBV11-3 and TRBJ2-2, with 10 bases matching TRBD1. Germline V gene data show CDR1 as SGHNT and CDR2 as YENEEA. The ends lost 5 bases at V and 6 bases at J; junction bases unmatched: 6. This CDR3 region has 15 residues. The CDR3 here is CASSAGQGSAGELFF. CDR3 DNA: TGTGCCAGCAGCGCGGGACAGGGGAGTGCCGGGGAGCTGTTTTTT.

The CDR3 spells CASSSIIGGSTDTQYF. The CDR3 DNA follows: TGTGCCAGCAGCTCCATCATTGGAGGTAGCACAGATACGCAGTATTTT. The J gene is TRBJ2-3, the V gene TRBV7-5; the table's D gene call, TRBD2, was not cross checked with the DNA. TRBV7-5 is a pseudogene segment. This CDR3 is 16 amino acids long.

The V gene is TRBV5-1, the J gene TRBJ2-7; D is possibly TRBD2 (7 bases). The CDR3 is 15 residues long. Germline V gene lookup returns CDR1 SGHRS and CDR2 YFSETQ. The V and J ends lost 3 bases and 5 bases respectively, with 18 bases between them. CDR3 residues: CASSSTSRGANEQYF. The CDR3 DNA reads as TGCGCCAGCAGCTCCACCAGCCGGGGGGCGAACGAGCAGTACTTC.

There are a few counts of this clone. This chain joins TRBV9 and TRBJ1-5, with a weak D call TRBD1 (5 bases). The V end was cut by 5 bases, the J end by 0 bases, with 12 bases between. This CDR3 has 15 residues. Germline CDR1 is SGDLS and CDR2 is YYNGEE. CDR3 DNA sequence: TGTGCCAGCAGTGCGGGGGGGAATAGCAATCAGCCCCAGCATTTT. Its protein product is CASSAGGNSNQPQHF. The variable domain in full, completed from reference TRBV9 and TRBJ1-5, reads DSGVTQTPKHLITATGQRVTLRCSPRSGDLSVYWYQQSLDQGLQFLIQYYNGEERAKGNILERFSAQQFPDLHSELNLSSLELGDSALYFCASSAGGNSNQPQHFGDGTRLSIL.

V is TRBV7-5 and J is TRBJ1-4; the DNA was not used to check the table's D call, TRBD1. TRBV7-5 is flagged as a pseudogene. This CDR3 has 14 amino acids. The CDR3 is CASTQQGEREKLFF. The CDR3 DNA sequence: TGTGCCAGCACCCAACAGGGTGAGAGGGAAAAACTGTTTTTT.

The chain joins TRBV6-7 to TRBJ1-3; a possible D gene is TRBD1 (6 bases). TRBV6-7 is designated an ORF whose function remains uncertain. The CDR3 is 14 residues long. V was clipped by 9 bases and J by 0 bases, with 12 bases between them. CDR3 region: CASWTAPSGNTIYF. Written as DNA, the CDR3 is TGTGCCAGTTGGACAGCCCCCTCTGGAAACACCATATATTTT.

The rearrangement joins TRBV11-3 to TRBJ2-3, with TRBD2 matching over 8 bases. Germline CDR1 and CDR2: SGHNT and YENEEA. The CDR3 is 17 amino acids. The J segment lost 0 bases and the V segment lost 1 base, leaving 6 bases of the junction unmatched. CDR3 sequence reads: CASSLGWRGASTDTQYF. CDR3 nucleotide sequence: TGTGCCAGCAGCTTAGGGTGGCGGGGGGCCAGCACAGATACGCAGTATTTT. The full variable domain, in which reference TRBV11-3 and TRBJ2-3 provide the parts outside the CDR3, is EAGVVQSPRYKIIEKKQPVAFWCNPISGHNTLYWYLQNLGQGPELLIRYENEEAVDDSQLPKDRFSAERLKGVDSTLKIQPAELGDSAVYLCASSLGWRGASTDTQYFGPGTRLTVL.

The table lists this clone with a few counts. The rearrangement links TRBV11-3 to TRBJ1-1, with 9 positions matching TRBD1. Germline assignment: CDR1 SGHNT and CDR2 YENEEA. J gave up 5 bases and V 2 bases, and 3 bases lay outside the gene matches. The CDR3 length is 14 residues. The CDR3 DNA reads TGTGCCAGCAGCTTACCACAGGGGGCAACTGAAGCTTTCTTT. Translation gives CASSLPQGATEAFF.

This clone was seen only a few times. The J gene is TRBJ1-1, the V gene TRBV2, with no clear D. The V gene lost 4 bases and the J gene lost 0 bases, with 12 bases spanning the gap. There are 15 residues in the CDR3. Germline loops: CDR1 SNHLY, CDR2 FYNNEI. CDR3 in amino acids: CASSGADRLNTEAFF. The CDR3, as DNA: TGTGCCAGCAGTGGGGCTGATAGGTTGAACACTGAAGCTTTCTTT.

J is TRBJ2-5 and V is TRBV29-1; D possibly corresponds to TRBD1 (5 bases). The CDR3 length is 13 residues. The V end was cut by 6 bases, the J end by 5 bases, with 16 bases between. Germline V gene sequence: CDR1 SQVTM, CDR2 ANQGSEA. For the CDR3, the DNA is TGCAGCGTGCAGTCAGGGAAGCAGGAGACCCAGTACTTC. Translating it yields CSVQSGKQETQYF.

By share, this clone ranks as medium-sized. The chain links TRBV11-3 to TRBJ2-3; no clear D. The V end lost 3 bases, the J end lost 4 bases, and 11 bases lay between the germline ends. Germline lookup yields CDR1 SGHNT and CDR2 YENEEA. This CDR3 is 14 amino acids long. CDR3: CASSLSGKADTQYF. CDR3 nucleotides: TGTGCCAGCAGCTTGAGTGGGAAAGCAGATACGCAGTATTTT. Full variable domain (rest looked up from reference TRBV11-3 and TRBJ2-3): EAGVVQSPRYKIIEKKQPVAFWCNPISGHNTLYWYLQNLGQGPELLIRYENEEAVDDSQLPKDRFSAERLKGVDSTLKIQPAELGDSAVYLCASSLSGKADTQYFGPGTRLTVL.

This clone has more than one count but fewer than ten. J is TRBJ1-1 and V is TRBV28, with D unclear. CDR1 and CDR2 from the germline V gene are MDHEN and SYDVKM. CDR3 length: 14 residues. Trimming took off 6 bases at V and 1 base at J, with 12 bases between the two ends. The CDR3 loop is CASRPPGRNTEAFF. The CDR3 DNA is TGTGCCAGCAGACCCCCCGGGCGGAACACTGAAGCTTTCTTT. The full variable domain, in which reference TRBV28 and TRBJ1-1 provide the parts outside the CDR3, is DVKVTQSSRYLVKRTGEKVFLECVQDMDHENMFWYRQDPGLGLRLIYFSYDVKMKEKGDIPEGYSVSREKKERFSLILESASTNQTSMYLCASRPPGRNTEAFFGQGTRLTVV.